The 6 T cell receptor beta chains below all came from one sample that was sequenced in a study of response to subunit inactivated influenza vaccine. One entry per CDR3 protein, called by TCRdb with MiXCR from the RT-PCR reads. The sample consists of more than 450,000 distinct CDR3 sequences, about 7.6% of them appearing once. The material sequenced was PBMCs from blood, taken less than 30 months after vaccination. These receptors were collected from a man between 50 and 69 years old who received an inactivated influenza vaccine.

This clonotype was seen many times. This chain connects TRBV12-3 or TRBV12-4 to TRBJ2-7; D is ambiguous. The CDR3 extends over 11 amino acids. V was clipped by 5 bases and J by 6 bases, with 8 bases between them. The CDR3 sequence is CASSRVGEQYF. CDR3 nucleotide sequence: TGTGCCAGCAGTCGTGTGGGCGAGCAGTACTTC.

This clonotype was counted between two and nine times. The V call is TRBV6-1, the J call TRBJ1-2; TRBD1 aligns across 9 bases. There are 19 residues in the CDR3. Unmatched junction bases numbered 23, after V lost 6 bases and J lost 6 bases. The germline V gene has CDR1 MNHNS and CDR2 SASEGT. CDR3 bases: TGTGCCAGCAGACTCCGCGGCCTTCGGGACAGGGCTCATCGGAATGGCTACACCTTC. Protein product: CASRLRGLRDRAHRNGYTF.

This clonotype was detected ten times or more. This rearrangement joins TRBV2 to TRBJ2-1; D is undetermined. Trimming stripped 7 bases from V and 0 bases from J, with 10 bases between. The CDR3 has 14 amino acids. The germline V gene encodes CDR1 SNHLY and CDR2 FYNNEI. CDR3 nucleotides: TGTGCCAGCAAAGGTTACGGCTCCTACAATGAGCAGTTCTTC. Translation gives CASKGYGSYNEQFF.

The V call is TRBV20-1, the J call TRBJ1-5, with D hard to call. The CDR3 is 15 amino acids. Germline values: CDR1 DFQATT, CDR2 SNEGSKA (reference sequence). V gave up 1 base and J gave up 0 bases, with 10 bases separating them. Here the CDR3 DNA reads TGCAGTGCTAGAGGATCGGGATATAGCAATCAGCCCCAGCATTTT. This translates into CSARGSGYSNQPQHF.

This clonotype has a handful of counts. The rearrangement joins TRBV7-8 to TRBJ2-3, with 13 bases fitting TRBD2. Germline trimming cut 5 bases from V and 2 bases from J; bases unmatched to any gene: 10. There are 18 residues in the CDR3. Germline CDR1 reads SGHVS; CDR2 reads FQNEAQ. CDR3 sequence reads: CASSVPGLAGANTDTQYF. The CDR3 region has the DNA TGTGCCAGCAGCGTACCCGGACTAGCGGGGGCCAACACAGATACGCAGTATTTT.

V and J are TRBV11-1 and TRBJ2-1; a weak D match, TRBD2 (6 bases). This CDR3 spans 16 amino acids. V lost 2 bases to trimming and J lost 3 bases, with 14 bases between them. The germline gives CDR1 SGHAT, CDR2 FQDESV (reference sequence). In DNA, the CDR3 is TGTGCCAGCAGCTTAAGACTAGTTGGAAGCTACAATGAGCAGTTCTTC. This gives the protein CASSLRLVGSYNEQFF.